This TCR beta chain comes out of a study of blood T cell repertoires in COVID-19 (TCRdb year 2020). As for the study more broadly: Samples from collaborators originated in the United States, Italy and Spain and spanned both the acute and convalescent phases of COVID-19. The repertoires were made available in a free public database intended to serve as a resource for research on the immune response to SARS-CoV-2. Nearly every sample came with metadata listing a de-identified subject ID, COVID-19 status, age in years and sex. Subjects who had been exposed to COVID-19, were actively infected with it, or had recovered from it provided the deeply sampled blood TCRbeta repertoires that made up the dataset. Samples came from the ongoing ImmuneRACE study (first 160 participants) plus 1,254 subjects from 6 global collaborators. The prospective study material was composed of cDNA or gDNA derived from T cells, B-cell-depleted T cells, or PBMCs. Where HLA class I and class II types were available, the types were taken from metadata supplied by the sample provider, not from assay-based typing. What the study reported, not specific to this receptor: How much clinical and demographic metadata was included differed by source and by participant, and the metadata was provided uncurated.

The collaborating institutions used their own protocols to collect whole blood in K2EDTA tubes. For TCRbeta analysis, collaborators shipped samples as frozen whole blood, isolated PBMCs, or DNA extracted from either of those sample types. A remark on this clone: This receptor's antigen is unknown. Base qualities are not recorded, but no much larger clone differs from it by a single base.

TCRbeta CDR3 regions were amplified from genomic DNA using the immunoSEQ Assay, a bias-controlled multiplex PCR. In the authors' own workflow: The number of nucleated cells in each sample was estimated from the amplification of reference gene primers within the assay. Sequence reads were collapsed and filtered to measure the absolute abundance of every unique TCRbeta CDR3 rearrangement. For each sample, productive Simpson clonality was calculated as the square root of Simpson's diversity index across productive rearrangements. TCRdb stores this immuneACCESS table with in-frame sequences only. Part of the clones is absent; in the studies checked, under half of the shortfall reflects unresolved V genes, and no reason is known for the rest. That table is the source of V, J and clone size, and D and trimming were worked out from the DNA. Within this sample are approximately 53,000 clones, with 82% of them counted one time only. Of the sample, about 22% falls within the top ten clones.

The CDR3, from cysteine to phenylalanine, totals 16 residues. Left in the record is the CDR3 DNA by itself, 48 bases read in frame from the first base. The junction shows trimming of 2 bases on V and 1 base on J, and the gene matches do not reach 3 bases of it. The germline V gene yields SGHRS for CDR1 and YFSETQ for CDR2. Recombination connected TRBV5-1 to TRBJ2-6; TRBD1 fits 7 bases in the junction. Sequencing was performed on peripheral blood. The sequence came from a woman aged 55-70 years with acute or convalescent COVID-19. Here the CDR3 is given as CASSFNRGSGANVLTF. The nucleotides are TGCGCCAGCAGCTTTAACAGGGGATCTGGGGCCAACGTCCTGACTTTC.